Detailed here is one T cell receptor (beta chain). In the original processing: How many nucleated cells were present was estimated from reference gene primer amplification. This table comes from immunoSEQ multiplex PCR, and its TCRdb copy is limited to in-frame clones, with some not included. That table supplies the V and J calls and clone size; D and trimming were determined from the DNA. The top ten hold more than 2% of the sample, which has 100,000 to 150,000 clones, around nine tenths seen once. These data originate in a study of blood T cell repertoires in COVID-19. Overall study: Donors in the United States, Italy and Spain gave samples during acute or convalescent COVID-19.

Germline CDR1 is MGHDK and CDR2 is SYGVNS. The CDR3 runs 13 residues. J lost 7 bases, V lost 8 bases, and 9 bases had no gene match. The specimen was peripheral blood. The sequence derives from a man between 70 and 80 years old with active COVID-19. This chain connects TRBV25-1 to TRBJ2-5; 8 nucleotides agree with TRBD2. As DNA, the CDR3 is TGTGCCAGCCGCGATCGGACTAGCTGGACCCAGTACTTC. It codes for CASRDRTSWTQYF.